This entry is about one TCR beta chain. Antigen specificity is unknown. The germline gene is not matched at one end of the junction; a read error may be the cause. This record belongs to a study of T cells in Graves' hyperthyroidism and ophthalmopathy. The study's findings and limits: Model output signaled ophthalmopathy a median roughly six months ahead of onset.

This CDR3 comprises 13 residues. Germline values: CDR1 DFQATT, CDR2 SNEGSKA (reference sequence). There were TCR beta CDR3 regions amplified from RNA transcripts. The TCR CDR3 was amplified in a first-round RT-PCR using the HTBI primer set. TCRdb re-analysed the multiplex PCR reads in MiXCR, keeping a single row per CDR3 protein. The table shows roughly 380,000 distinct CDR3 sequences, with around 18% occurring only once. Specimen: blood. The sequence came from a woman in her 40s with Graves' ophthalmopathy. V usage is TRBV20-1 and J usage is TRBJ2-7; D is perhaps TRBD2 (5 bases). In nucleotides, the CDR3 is TGCAGTGCTAATGCAGAGGGAGCCCACGAGCAGTCCTTC. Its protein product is CSANAEGAHEQSF.